This TCR beta chain stems from a study of tumor-infiltrating lymphocytes in primary liver carcinoma. About the study: Surgical resection treated primary liver carcinoma in the patients. Patients, male and female, were 30 to 69 years old. Points from the study as a whole: The use of bulk unsorted samples meant that CD4+ and CD8+ repertoires were not compared.

The input was roughly 0.5 ug total RNA; TCR beta cDNA was made from it with a constant-region primer. Three nested multiplex PCR rounds, a slightly modified ARM-PCR method, built the TCR beta libraries. TCRdb processed the multiplex PCR reads anew with MiXCR; each CDR3 protein has one entry. Counted here are some 180,000 distinct CDR3 sequences, less than 65% occurring once; the ten biggest clones make up about 70%. This clonotype was detected only a few times. Its antigen is unknown. At one of its ends the junction is not consistent with the germline gene, which may arise from a read error. Extraction also yielded germline DNA, while blood RNA was obtained from unsorted whole blood. Chronic HBV infection, which was untreated, was present in the patients. The material sequenced was peripheral blood. The TCR comes from a man aged 35-49 years with primary liver carcinoma and hepatitis B virus infection.

The CDR3 sequence is CTSSFHATNYGYTF. DNA of the CDR3: TGTACCAGCAGCTTCCATGCGACTAACTATGGCTACACCTTC. V is TRBV11-1 and J is TRBJ1-2; D call uncertain. In germline, CDR1 is SGHAT, CDR2 FQDESV (reference sequence). CDR3 length: 14 amino acids. Drawing the rest from reference TRBV11-1 and TRBJ1-2, the complete variable domain is EAEVAQSPRYKITEKSQAVAFWCDPISGHATLYWYRQILGQGPELLVQFQDESVVDDSQLPKDRFSAERLKGVDSTLKIQPAELGDSAMYLCTSSFHATNYGYTFGSGTRLTVV.